These 20 T cell receptor beta chains came from one sample sequenced in a study of blood T cell repertoires in COVID-19. TCRdb keeps only in-frame clones here, not all; method: immunoSEQ multiplex PCR. This sample has hundreds of thousands of clones, with about 83% found just once. The material sequenced was peripheral blood. The source of these receptors is a woman in her twenties or thirties with COVID-19, enrolled during active disease.

The chain recombines TRBV11-3 with TRBJ2-3; weak D call: TRBD1 (6 bases). The CDR3 runs to 15 residues. The germline V gene encodes CDR1 SGHNT and CDR2 YENEEA. Trimming removed 5 bases at V and 1 base at J, with 13 bases between. CDR3 protein: CASSLQGRRTDTQYF. The CDR3, as DNA: TGTGCCAGCAGCCTACAGGGTCGGCGCACAGATACGCAGTATTTT.

V is TRBV9 and J is TRBJ1-2; 8 nucleotides align to TRBD1. The ends lost 4 bases at V and 6 bases at J; junction bases unmatched: 5. The V gene's germline CDR1 is SGDLS and CDR2 YYNGEE. The CDR3 runs to 13 residues. The CDR3 DNA sequence: TGTGCCAGCAGCCTGGGACAGGCGGATGGCTACACCTTC. The encoded protein is CASSLGQADGYTF.

The V and J genes are TRBV19 and TRBJ2-2; TRBD1 matches at 11 bases. CDR1 is LNHDA, CDR2 SQIVND, per germline (reference sequence). V gave up 7 bases and J gave up 6 bases; unmatched junction bases: 4. The CDR3 sequence is 14 residues long. CDR3 amino acids: CASKRTGGPGELFF. CDR3 DNA: TGTGCCAGTAAAAGGACAGGGGGCCCCGGGGAGCTGTTTTTT.

The gene calls are TRBV5-4 and TRBJ2-5; weak D call: TRBD2 (6 bases). The CDR3 runs 14 residues. Trimming removed 0 bases at V and 4 bases at J, with 10 bases between. CDR1 and CDR2 (germline): SGHNT, YYREEE (reference sequence). The CDR3 coding sequence is TGTGCCAGCAGCTTGGCTGGGGGGAGAGAGACCCAGTACTTC. Translated, it gives CASSLAGGRETQYF.

V usage is TRBV7-2 and J usage is TRBJ2-7; TRBD1 aligns across 9 bases. This CDR3 spans 14 amino acids. Trimming took 4 bases from V and 1 from J; bases not matched to a gene: 2. Germline CDR1 SGHTA, CDR2 FQGNSA. The CDR3 bases are TGTGCCAGCAGCTCGGACAGGGGATCCTACGAGCAGTACTTC. Its translation is CASSSDRGSYEQYF.

The chain carries TRBV4-3 and TRBJ2-3, with TRBD2 identical over 8 bases. The CDR3 totals 19 residues. CDR1 is LGHNA and CDR2 is YSLEER in the germline V gene. Losses at the gene ends were 1 base for V and 6 bases for J; bases not matched to a gene: 18. The CDR3 nucleotides are TGCGCCAGCAGCCAAGGGCAGGGGAGAAGCGGGGGCCACGGGGATACGCAGTATTTT. Translating gives CASSQGQGRSGGHGDTQYF.

This sequence joins TRBV19 and TRBJ1-5; D gene ambiguous. V was pared by 1 base and J by 7 bases, with 11 bases between. The CDR3 contains 14 residues. The germline V gene has CDR1 LNHDA and CDR2 SQIVND (reference sequence). The CDR3 DNA follows: TGTGCCAGTAGTATAGGGAGGGAAAAGCAGCCCCAGCATTTT. Protein sequence: CASSIGREKQPQHF. The variable domain in full, completed from reference TRBV19 and TRBJ1-5, reads DGGITQSPKYLFRKEGQNVTLSCEQNLNHDAMYWYRQDPGQGLRLIYYSQIVNDFQKGDIAEGYSVSREKKESFPLTVTSAQKNPTAFYLCASSIGREKQPQHFGDGTRLSIL.

V and J are TRBV28 and TRBJ1-3; D is unclear. Looked up from germline, CDR1 is MDHEN and CDR2 is SYDVKM. The CDR3 is 14 residues long. Trimming left V 5 bases short and J 8 bases short, with 16 bases between. CDR3 sequence: CASSTPGRGDTIYF. CDR3 in DNA: TGTGCCAGCAGTACTCCCGGTCGGGGAGACACCATATATTTT.

The sample holds a few counts of this clone. V usage is TRBV7-2 and J usage is TRBJ2-7, with D possibly being TRBD1 (6 bases). Deletions cut 3 bases from V and 1 base from J, with 13 bases between. There are 15 residues in the CDR3. CDR1 and CDR2 (germline): SGHTA, FQGNSA. The CDR3: CASSFQGTHSYEQYF. The CDR3, as DNA: TGTGCCAGCAGCTTCCAGGGGACGCATTCCTACGAGCAGTACTTC.

This clone was observed once. This chain links TRBV5-5 with TRBJ1-4; no definite D call. This CDR3 comprises 15 residues. Between the trimmed V and J ends, which lost 0 bases and 0 bases, there was a span of 6 bases. The germline V gene has CDR1 SGHKS and CDR2 YYEKEE (reference sequence). The CDR3 DNA sequence: TGTGCCAGCAGCTTGGCCTTCTCAACTAATGAAAAACTGTTTTTT. Residues: CASSLAFSTNEKLFF.

The sample holds one count of this clone. J is TRBJ1-5 and V is TRBV5-1; perhaps TRBD1 as D (6 bases). Germline V lookup: CDR1 SGHRS, CDR2 YFSETQ. The CDR3 is 14 residues long. V lost 4 bases, J lost 5 bases, and 13 bases lay in between. The DNA for the CDR3 is TGCGCCAGCAGCGAGACGGCAGGGGATCAGCCCCAGCATTTT. Translating it yields CASSETAGDQPQHF.

This clone has just one count. The rearrangement joins TRBV4-3 to TRBJ2-2; tentatively, D is TRBD1 (7 bases). CDR1 and CDR2 (germline): LGHNA, YSLEER. The CDR3 covers 15 residues. Trimming removed 2 bases at V and 6 bases at J, with 13 bases between. For the CDR3, the DNA is TGCGCCAGCAGCCAAATGACAGGGACTGCCGGGGAGCTGTTTTTT. Encoded protein: CASSQMTGTAGELFF.

V is TRBV14 and J is TRBJ2-7; TRBD2 agrees at 11 bases. The germline V gene has CDR1 SGHDN and CDR2 FVKESK. The CDR3 length is 15 residues. Trimming removed 4 bases from V and 7 bases from J; junction bases left unmatched: 9. CDR3 region: CASSLGTSGGEEQYF. DNA for the CDR3: TGTGCCAGCAGCCTCGGGACTAGCGGAGGGGAAGAGCAGTACTTC.

The chain has TRBV5-5 and TRBJ2-1; D is perhaps TRBD2 (6 bases). V lost 0 bases to trimming and J lost 1 base, with 11 bases between them. The CDR3 covers 16 residues. Germline CDR1 reads SGHKS; CDR2 reads YYEKEE (reference sequence). The CDR3: CASSLAGGWSYNEQFF. The DNA of the CDR3 is TGTGCCAGCAGCTTGGCCGGAGGGTGGTCCTACAATGAGCAGTTCTTC.

This clone has just a few counts. V is TRBV7-2 and J is TRBJ1-2, with D perhaps TRBD1 (6 bases). Germline V gives CDR1 SGHTA, CDR2 FQGNSA. This CDR3 comprises 15 residues. V lost 5 bases to trimming and J lost 4 bases, with 17 bases between them. The CDR3 loop is CASSQDRSRSYGYTF. The CDR3 DNA sequence: TGTGCCAGCAGCCAAGACAGGTCCCGAAGCTATGGCTACACCTTC.

The chain employs TRBV7-2 and TRBJ2-7; D might be TRBD1 (5 bases). The CDR3 consists of 15 residues. V dropped 1 base and J dropped 6 bases, with 16 bases sitting between them. CDR1 is SGHTA and CDR2 is FQGNSA in the germline V gene. The CDR3 loop reads CASSLDRLKGREQYF. CDR3 nucleotides: TGTGCCAGCAGCTTAGACCGGCTGAAGGGGCGCGAGCAGTACTTC.

The rearrangement uses TRBV7-3 and TRBJ1-2; 8 positions agree with TRBD1. V was pared by 4 bases and J by 4 bases, with 8 bases of the junction left unmatched. The CDR3 spans 15 residues. From germline, CDR1 is SGHTA and CDR2 FQGTGA. Written as DNA, the CDR3 is TGTGCCAGCAGCTCAAAAAAAACAGGGGGCTATGGCTACACCTTC. It is translated as CASSSKKTGGYGYTF.

As concerns this clone: This CDR3 is also generated by other DNA sequences in the sample. This chain connects TRBV14 to TRBJ1-1, with D maybe TRBD1 (5 bases). This CDR3 spans 13 amino acids. V was shortened by 4 bases and J by 1 base, with 7 bases between the two germline ends. Per the germline V gene, CDR1 is SGHDN and CDR2 is FVKESK. CDR3 DNA: TGTGCCAGCAGCCTCGACAGGAACACTGAAGCTTTCTTT. Its translation is CASSLDRNTEAFF.

Points on this clone: One junction end does not reproduce the germline sequence, and a read error may be involved. V and J are TRBV6-1 and TRBJ1-2; TRBD1 might be the D (6 bases). Germline CDR1 and CDR2: MNHNS and SASEGT. The CDR3 sequence is 15 residues long. CDR3 region: CASSEGGLSNYGYTF. For the CDR3, the DNA is TGTGCCAGCAGCGAAGGGGGACTATCTAACTATGGCTACACCTTC.

This chain joins TRBV19 and TRBJ2-7, with D possibly being TRBD1 (5 bases). Germline V lookup: CDR1 LNHDA, CDR2 SQIVND (reference sequence). Trimming took off 5 bases at V and 5 bases at J, with 10 bases between the two ends. The CDR3 loop spans 12 amino acids. The CDR3 reads CASSAGINEQYF. The CDR3 coding sequence is TGTGCCAGTAGTGCAGGGATCAACGAGCAGTACTTC.